The clone carrying this TCR beta chain was observed a single time. The germline CDR1 and CDR2 sequences are SGHNT and YENEEA. Trimming removed 6 bases at V and 5 bases at J, with 11 bases between. The CDR3 contains 13 residues. This specimen comes from a study of OX40 agonist ivuxolimab in advanced cancers. Using immunoSEQ multiplex PCR, the repertoire was profiled, and TCRdb retains in-frame clones only, with some absent. This table holds some 83,000 clones, 90% found once. The source material was CD4+ or CD8+ T cells sorted from blood, sampled in a trial of the OX40 agonist ivuxolimab. V usage is TRBV11-3 and J usage is TRBJ2-1; D may be TRBD2 (5 bases). The clonotype comes from an adult with an advanced solid tumor such as melanoma, head and neck, liver or kidney cancer. CDR3 residues: CASSLDWNNEQFF. Here the CDR3 DNA reads TGTGCCAGCAGTTTGGACTGGAACAATGAGCAGTTCTTC.